This T cell receptor beta chain originates from a study of T cell responses to AZD1222 COVID-19 vaccine. On the study more broadly: Recipients boosted at about 4 weeks or about 12 weeks are pooled. Regarding the study as a whole: An increase in Spike-specific TCR breadth and depth was observed after two AZD1222 doses. Unmutated variant regions are reportedly targeted by nearly half of spike-specific TCRs. Only a handful of AZD1222 recipients, roughly six in all, had baseline seropositivity.

On this clone: Antigen specificity is unknown.

Here immunoSEQ multiplex PCR was the method, and the copy in TCRdb shows in-frame clones only, minus some. The sample gives fewer than 150,000 clones, 80% to 90% of which show up once; roughly 2% is in the top ten. Sequences were derived from peripheral blood, sampled on day 0 of AZD1222 vaccination. The TCR sequence derives from an adult in good health.

In nucleotides, the CDR3 is TGTGCCAGCTCACCACAGAAGAACACTGAAGCTTTCTTT. Its protein is CASSPQKNTEAFF. V and J are TRBV18 and TRBJ1-1, with D uncertain. The CDR3 has 13 residues. In germline, CDR1 is KGHSH, CDR2 LQKENI. V lost 1 base to trimming and J lost 1 base, with 4 bases between them.